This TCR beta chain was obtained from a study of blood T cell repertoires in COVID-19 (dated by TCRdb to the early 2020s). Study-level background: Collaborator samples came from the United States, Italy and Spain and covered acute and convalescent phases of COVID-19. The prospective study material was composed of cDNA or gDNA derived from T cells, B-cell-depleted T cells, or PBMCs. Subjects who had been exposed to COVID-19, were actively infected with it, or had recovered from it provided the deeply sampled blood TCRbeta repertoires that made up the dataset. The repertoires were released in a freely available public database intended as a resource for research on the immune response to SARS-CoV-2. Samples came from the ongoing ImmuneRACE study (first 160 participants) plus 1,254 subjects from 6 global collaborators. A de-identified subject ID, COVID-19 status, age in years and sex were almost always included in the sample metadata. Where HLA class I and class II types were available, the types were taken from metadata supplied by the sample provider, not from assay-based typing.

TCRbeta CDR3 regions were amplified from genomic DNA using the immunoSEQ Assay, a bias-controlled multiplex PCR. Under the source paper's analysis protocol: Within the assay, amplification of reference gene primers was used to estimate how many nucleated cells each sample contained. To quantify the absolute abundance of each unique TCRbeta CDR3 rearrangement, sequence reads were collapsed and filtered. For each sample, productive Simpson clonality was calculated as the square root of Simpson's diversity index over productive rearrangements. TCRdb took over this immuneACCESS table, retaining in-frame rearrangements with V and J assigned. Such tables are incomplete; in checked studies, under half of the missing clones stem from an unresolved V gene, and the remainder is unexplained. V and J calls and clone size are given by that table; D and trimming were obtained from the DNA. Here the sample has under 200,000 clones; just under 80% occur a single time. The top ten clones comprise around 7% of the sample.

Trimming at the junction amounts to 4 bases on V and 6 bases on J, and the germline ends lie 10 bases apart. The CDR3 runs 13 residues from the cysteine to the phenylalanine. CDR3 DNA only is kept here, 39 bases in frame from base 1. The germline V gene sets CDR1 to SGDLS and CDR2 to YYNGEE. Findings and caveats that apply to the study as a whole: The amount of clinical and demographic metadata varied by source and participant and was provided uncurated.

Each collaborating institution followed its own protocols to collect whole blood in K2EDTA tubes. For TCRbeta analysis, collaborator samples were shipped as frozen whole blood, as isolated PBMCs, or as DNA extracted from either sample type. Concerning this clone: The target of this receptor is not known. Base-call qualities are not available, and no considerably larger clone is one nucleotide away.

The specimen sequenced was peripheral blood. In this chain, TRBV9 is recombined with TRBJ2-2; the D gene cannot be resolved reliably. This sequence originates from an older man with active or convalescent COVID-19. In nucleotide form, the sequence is TGTGCCAGCAGCCCGCGGCAGTCCGGGGAGCTGTTTTTT. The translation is CASSPRQSGELFF.